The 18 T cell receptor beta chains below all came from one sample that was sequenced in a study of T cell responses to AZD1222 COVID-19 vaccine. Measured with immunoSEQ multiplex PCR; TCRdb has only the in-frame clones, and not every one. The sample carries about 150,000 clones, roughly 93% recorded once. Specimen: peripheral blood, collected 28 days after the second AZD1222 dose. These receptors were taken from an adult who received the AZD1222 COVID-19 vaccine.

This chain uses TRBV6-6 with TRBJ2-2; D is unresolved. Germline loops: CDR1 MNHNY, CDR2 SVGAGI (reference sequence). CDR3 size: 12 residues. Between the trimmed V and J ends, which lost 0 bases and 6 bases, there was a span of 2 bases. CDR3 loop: CASSYSAGELFF. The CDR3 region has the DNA TGTGCCAGCAGTTACTCTGCCGGGGAGCTGTTTTTT.

The CDR3 bases are TGTGCCAGCAGCTTAGTCAGGGCAGGGCGAGAGGAAAAACTGTTTTTT. Its translation is CASSLVRAGREEKLFF. The chain joins TRBV7-2 to TRBJ1-4; tentative D call: TRBD1 (5 bases). This CDR3 contains 16 residues. The germline gives CDR1 SGHTA, CDR2 FQGNSA. Trimming pared 1 base from V and 8 bases from J, leaving 17 bases between.

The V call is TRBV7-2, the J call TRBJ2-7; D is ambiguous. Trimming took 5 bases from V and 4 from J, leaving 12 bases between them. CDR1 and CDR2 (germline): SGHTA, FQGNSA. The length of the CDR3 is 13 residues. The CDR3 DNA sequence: TGTGCCAGCAGCCCACAAGTCATATACGAGCAGTACTTC. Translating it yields CASSPQVIYEQYF. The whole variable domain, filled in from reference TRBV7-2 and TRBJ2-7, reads GAGVSQSPSNKVTEKGKDVELRCDPISGHTALYWYRQSLGQGLEFLIYFQGNSAPDKSGLPSDRFSAERTGGSVSTLTIQRTQQEDSAVYLCASSPQVIYEQYFGPGTRLTVT.

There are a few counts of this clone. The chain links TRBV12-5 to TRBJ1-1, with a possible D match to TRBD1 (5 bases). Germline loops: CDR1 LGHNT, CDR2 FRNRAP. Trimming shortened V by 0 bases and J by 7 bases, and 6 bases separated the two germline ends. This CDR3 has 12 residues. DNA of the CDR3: TGTGCTAGTGGTTTGGTGGGGGGTGAAGCTTTCTTT. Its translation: CASGLVGGEAFF.

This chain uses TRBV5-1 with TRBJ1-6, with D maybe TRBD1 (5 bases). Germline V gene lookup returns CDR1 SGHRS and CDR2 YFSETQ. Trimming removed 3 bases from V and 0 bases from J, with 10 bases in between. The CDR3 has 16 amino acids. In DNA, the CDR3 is TGCGCCAGCAGCTCTCAGGGCAGCTCCTATAATTCACCCCTCCACTTT. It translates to CASSSQGSSYNSPLHF.

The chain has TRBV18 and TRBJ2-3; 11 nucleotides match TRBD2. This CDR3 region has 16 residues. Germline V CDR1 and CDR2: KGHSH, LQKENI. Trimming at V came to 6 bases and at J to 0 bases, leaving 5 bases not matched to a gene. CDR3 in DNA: TGTGCCAGCTCGCAGACTAGCGGGGTTAGCACAGATACGCAGTATTTT. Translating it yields CASSQTSGVSTDTQYF.

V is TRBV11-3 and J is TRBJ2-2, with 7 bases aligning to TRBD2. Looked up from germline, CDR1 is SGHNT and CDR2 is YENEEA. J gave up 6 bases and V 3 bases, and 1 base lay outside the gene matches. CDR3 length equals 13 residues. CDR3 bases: TGTGCCAGCAGCTTCGGGGGGTCCGGGGAGCTGTTTTTT. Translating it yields CASSFGGSGELFF.

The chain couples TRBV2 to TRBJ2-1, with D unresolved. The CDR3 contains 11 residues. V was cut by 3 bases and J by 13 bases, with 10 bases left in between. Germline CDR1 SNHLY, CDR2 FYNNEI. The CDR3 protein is CASSEAHRQFF. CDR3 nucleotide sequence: TGTGCCAGCAGTGAGGCACATCGACAGTTCTTC.

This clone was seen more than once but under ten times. CDR3 DNA sequence: TGTGCCAGCTCACCAACGGGGGCAACTAATGAAAAACTGTTTTTT. This encodes CASSPTGATNEKLFF. The J gene is TRBJ1-4, the V gene TRBV18, with D tentatively TRBD1 (5 bases). The CDR3 runs to 15 residues. Trimming removed 2 bases from V and 0 bases from J, with 7 bases in between. CDR1 KGHSH and CDR2 LQKENI come from the germline V gene.

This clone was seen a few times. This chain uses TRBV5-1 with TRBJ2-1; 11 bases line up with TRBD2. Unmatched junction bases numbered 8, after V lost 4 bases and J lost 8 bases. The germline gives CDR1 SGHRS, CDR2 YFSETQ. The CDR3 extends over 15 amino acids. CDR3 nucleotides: TGCGCCAGCAGCGTTAGCGGGGGGGAATGGGATGAGCAGTTCTTC. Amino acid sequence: CASSVSGGEWDEQFF. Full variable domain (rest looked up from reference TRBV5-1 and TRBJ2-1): KAGVTQTPRYLIKTRGQQVTLSCSPISGHRSVSWYQQTPGQGLQFLFEYFSETQRNKGNFPGRFSGRQFSNSRSEMNVSTLELGDSALYLCASSVSGGEWDEQFFGPGTRLTVL.

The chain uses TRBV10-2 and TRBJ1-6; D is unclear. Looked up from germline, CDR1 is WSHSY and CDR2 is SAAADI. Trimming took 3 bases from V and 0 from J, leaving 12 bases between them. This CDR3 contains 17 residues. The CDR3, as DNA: TGCGCCAGCAGTGAAGGACGGGGAAGCTCCTATAATTCACCCCTCCACTTT. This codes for CASSEGRGSSYNSPLHF.

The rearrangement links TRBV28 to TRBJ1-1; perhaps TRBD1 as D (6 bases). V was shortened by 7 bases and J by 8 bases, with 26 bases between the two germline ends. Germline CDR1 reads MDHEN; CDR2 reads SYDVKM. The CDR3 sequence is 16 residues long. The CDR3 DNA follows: TGTGCCAGCATGCCGCAGGGGCACTCTCACGGCCTCGAAGCTTTCTTT. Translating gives CASMPQGHSHGLEAFF.

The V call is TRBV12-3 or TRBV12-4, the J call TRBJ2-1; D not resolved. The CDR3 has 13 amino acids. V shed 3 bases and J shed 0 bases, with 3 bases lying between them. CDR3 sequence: CASSFGSYNEQFF. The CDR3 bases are TGTGCCAGCAGTTTCGGCTCCTACAATGAGCAGTTCTTC.

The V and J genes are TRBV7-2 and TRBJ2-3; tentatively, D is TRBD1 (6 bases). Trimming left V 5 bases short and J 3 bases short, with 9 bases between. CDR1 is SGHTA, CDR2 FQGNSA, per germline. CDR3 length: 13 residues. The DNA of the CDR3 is TGTGCCAGCAGCCCAGGGGCTACAGATACGCAGTATTTT. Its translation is CASSPGATDTQYF.

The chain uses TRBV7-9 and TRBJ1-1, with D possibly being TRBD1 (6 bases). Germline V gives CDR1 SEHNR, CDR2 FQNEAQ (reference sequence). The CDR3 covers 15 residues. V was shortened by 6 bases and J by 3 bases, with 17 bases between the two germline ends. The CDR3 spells CASRSPPQGDTEAFF. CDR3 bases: TGTGCCAGCAGATCCCCCCCACAGGGAGACACTGAAGCTTTCTTT.

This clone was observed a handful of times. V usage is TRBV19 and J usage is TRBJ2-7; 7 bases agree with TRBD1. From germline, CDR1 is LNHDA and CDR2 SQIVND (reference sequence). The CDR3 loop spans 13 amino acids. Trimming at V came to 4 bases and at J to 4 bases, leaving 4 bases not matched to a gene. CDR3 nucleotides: TGTGCCAGTAGTAAGGACAGGAAATACGAGCAGTACTTC. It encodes CASSKDRKYEQYF.

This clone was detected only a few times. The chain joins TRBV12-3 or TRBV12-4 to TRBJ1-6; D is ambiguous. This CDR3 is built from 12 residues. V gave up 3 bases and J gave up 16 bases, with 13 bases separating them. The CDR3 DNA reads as TGTGCCAGCAGTTTGATGGGTGGGCCTCTCCACTTT. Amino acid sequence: CASSLMGGPLHF.

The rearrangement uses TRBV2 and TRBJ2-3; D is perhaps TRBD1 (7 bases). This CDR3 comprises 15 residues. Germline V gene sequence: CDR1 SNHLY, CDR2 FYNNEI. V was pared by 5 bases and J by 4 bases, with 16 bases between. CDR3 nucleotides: TGTGCCAGCAGTATCCAGGGGGGTAGCGCAGATACGCAGTATTTT. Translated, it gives CASSIQGGSADTQYF.